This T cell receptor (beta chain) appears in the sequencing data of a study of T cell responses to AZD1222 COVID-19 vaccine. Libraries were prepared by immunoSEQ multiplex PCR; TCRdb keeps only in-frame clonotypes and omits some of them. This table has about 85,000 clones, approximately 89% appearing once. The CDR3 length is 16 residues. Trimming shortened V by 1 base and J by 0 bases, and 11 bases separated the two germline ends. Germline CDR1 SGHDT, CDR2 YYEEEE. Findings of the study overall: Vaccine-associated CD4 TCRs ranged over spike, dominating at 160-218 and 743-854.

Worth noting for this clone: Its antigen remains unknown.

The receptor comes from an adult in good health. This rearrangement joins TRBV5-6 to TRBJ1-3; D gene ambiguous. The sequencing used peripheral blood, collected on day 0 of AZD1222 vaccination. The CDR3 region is CASSLQQTISGNTIYF. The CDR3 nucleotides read TGTGCCAGCAGCTTGCAACAGACCATCTCTGGAAACACCATATATTTT.